Below, 31 T cell receptor beta chains from the same sample are listed, as sequenced in a study of Graves' ophthalmopathy and Graves' hyperthyroidism (dated by TCRdb to between 2018 and 2020). This sample was sequenced with an Illumina HiSeq 2000. For repertoire sequencing, TCR beta CDR3 regions were amplified from RNA transcripts. The first round was an RT-PCR using HTBI primers with the Qiagen OneStep RT-PCR kit, and this first round was followed by a second-round multiplex PCR, then size selection and purification. TCRdb took the public reads, trimmed them with fastp at Q25, ran MiXCR for clone calling and kept in-frame beta chains. Duplicate CDR3 protein sequences are folded into a single record with the most common DNA and genes. In all, the sample holds more than 550,000 distinct CDR3 sequences, and 35% to 50% of those were seen once. The ten most abundant clones make up roughly 3% of the sample.

The source material was peripheral blood. The source is an adult man with Graves' ophthalmopathy.

This clonotype was recorded many times. This chain links TRBV6-5 with TRBJ2-7, with D perhaps matching TRBD2 (6 bases). Trimming took off 5 bases at V and 1 base at J, with 15 bases between the two ends. Germline CDR1 is MNHEY and CDR2 is SVGAGI. This CDR3 is 15 amino acids long. CDR3 in amino acids: CASSTGWDSSYEQYF. The CDR3 DNA reads as TGTGCCAGCAGTACTGGGTGGGACTCTTCCTACGAGCAGTACTTC.

This clonotype was counted a single time. The V and J genes are TRBV9 and TRBJ2-6; a possible D gene is TRBD2 (5 bases). Per germline, CDR1 SGDLS and CDR2 YYNGEE. CDR3 length equals 15 residues. The germline V and J ends were trimmed by 2 bases and 1 base, with 7 bases remaining between them. Written as DNA, the CDR3 is TGTGCCAGCAGCGTGGAGGTATCTGGGGCCAACGTCCTGACTTTC. Amino acid sequence: CASSVEVSGANVLTF. Filled out from reference TRBV9 and TRBJ2-6, the complete variable domain reads DSGVTQTPKHLITATGQRVTLRCSPRSGDLSVYWYQQSLDQGLQFLIQYYNGEERAKGNILERFSAQQFPDLHSELNLSSLELGDSALYFCASSVEVSGANVLTFGAGSRLTVL.

The chain uses TRBV5-6 and TRBJ2-5, with TRBD2 identical over 13 bases. V lost 5 bases and J lost 2; bases outside the gene matches: 3. Germline values: CDR1 SGHDT, CDR2 YYEEEE. This CDR3 contains 15 residues. The CDR3 DNA reads as TGTGCCAGCAGAGGGACTAGCGGGGTTCAAGAGACCCAGTACTTC. Its translation: CASRGTSGVQETQYF. The full variable domain, in which reference TRBV5-6 and TRBJ2-5 provide the parts outside the CDR3, is DAGVTQSPTHLIKTRGQQVTLRCSPKSGHDTVSWYQQALGQGPQFIFQYYEEEERQRGNFPDRFSGHQFPNYSSELNVNALLLGDSALYLCASRGTSGVQETQYFGPGTRLLVL.

This clonotype was found many times. The rearrangement links TRBV29-1 to TRBJ2-6; D is possibly TRBD1 (6 bases). This CDR3 region has 12 residues. V dropped 4 bases and J dropped 12 bases, with 13 bases sitting between them. CDR1 and CDR2 (germline): SQVTM, ANQGSEA. As DNA, the CDR3 is TGCAGCGTTGTAACCACAGGGTCCGTCCTGACTTTC. Translating gives CSVVTTGSVLTF.

The chain is built from TRBV15 and TRBJ1-6, with D uncertain. Germline CDR1 LNHNV, CDR2 YYDKDF (reference sequence). This CDR3 is 13 amino acids long. V gave up 5 bases and J gave up 16 bases, with 18 bases separating them. CDR3 residues: CATSARGRQLLHF. CDR3 nucleotide sequence: TGTGCCACCAGCGCTCGCGGGAGGCAGCTACTCCACTTT.

The genes are TRBV7-9 and TRBJ2-3; D may be TRBD2 (6 bases). There are 13 residues in the CDR3. Germline CDR1 reads SEHNR; CDR2 reads FQNEAQ (reference sequence). Trimming pared 9 bases from V and 6 bases from J, leaving 16 bases between. This CDR3 reads CARNRLVTDTQYF. Here the CDR3 DNA reads TGTGCCAGGAATAGACTAGTAACGGATACGCAGTATTTT.

This clonotype was counted a few times. Germline and junction disagree at one end, which may indicate a read error. The chain links TRBV10-3 to TRBJ1-2, with TRBD1 as a possible D gene (6 bases). The CDR3 runs to 15 residues. Germline CDR1 and CDR2: ENHRY and SYGVKD. The CDR3, as DNA: TGTGCCAGCAGTTACCAGACGGGGGGCAGCTATGGCTACACCTTC. Residues: CASSYQTGGSYGYTF.

This clonotype occurred many times. The J gene is TRBJ2-5, the V gene TRBV6-5, with D possibly TRBD2 on 5 matching bases. Looked up from germline, CDR1 is MNHEY and CDR2 is SVGAGI. V lost 4 bases, J lost 7 bases, and 7 bases lay in between. CDR3 size: 11 residues. The CDR3 loop is CASSSSGTQYF. DNA for the CDR3: TGTGCCAGCAGTTCCAGCGGGACCCAGTACTTC.

In its sample, this clonotype was seen many times. The J gene is TRBJ1-1, the V gene TRBV5-6; no reliable D call. The CDR3 sequence is 13 residues long. The V and J ends lost 3 bases and 1 base respectively, with 7 bases between them. From germline, CDR1 is SGHDT and CDR2 YYEEEE. CDR3 in DNA: TGTGCCAGCAGCTCGGACGCGAACACTGAAGCTTTCTTT. Translating gives CASSSDANTEAFF.

This clonotype was detected many times. This chain joins TRBV20-1 and TRBJ2-5; D unresolved. The CDR3 is made up of 12 amino acids. Germline CDR1 reads DFQATT; CDR2 reads SNEGSKA (reference sequence). V gave up 2 bases and J gave up 3 bases, with 7 bases separating them. CDR3 loop: CSARYAEETQYF. As DNA, the CDR3 is TGCAGTGCTAGATACGCGGAAGAGACCCAGTACTTC.

As concerns this clonotype: Just one base apart from a much larger clone, this may be a read error. The chain couples TRBV20-1 to TRBJ1-4; no clear D gene. V was trimmed by 4 bases and J by 3 bases, leaving 12 bases between them. CDR1 and CDR2 from the germline V gene are DFQATT and SNEGSKA (reference sequence). The CDR3 sequence is 14 residues long. CDR3 protein: CSAMVRLANEKLFF. The CDR3 region has the DNA TGCAGTGCTATGGTGAGATTGGCTAATGAAAAACTGTTTTTT.

This clonotype was recorded many times. The chain employs TRBV5-1 and TRBJ2-7; D is perhaps TRBD1 (5 bases). The germline gives CDR1 SGHRS, CDR2 YFSETQ. This CDR3 has 14 residues. The V gene lost 3 bases and the J gene lost 3 bases, with 13 bases spanning the gap. The CDR3 DNA follows: TGCGCCAGCAGCTCGTACCCGACAGACTACGAGCAGTACTTC. It specifies CASSSYPTDYEQYF.

This clonotype showed up just a few times. The chain employs TRBV27 and TRBJ1-6; TRBD1 agrees at 10 bases. The CDR3 runs to 18 residues. Germline CDR1 and CDR2: MNHEY and SMNVEV (reference sequence). Unmatched junction bases numbered 18, after V lost 3 bases and J lost 13 bases. The CDR3 here is CASSFYPGTGVYGNPLHF. Here the CDR3 DNA reads TGTGCCAGCAGTTTTTACCCCGGGACAGGGGTGTATGGGAATCCCCTCCACTTT.

The chain uses TRBV10-3 and TRBJ1-6; 8 nucleotides agree with TRBD1. CDR1 ENHRY and CDR2 SYGVKD come from the germline V gene. The V gene end was trimmed by 0 bases and the J gene end by 5 bases; junction bases not matched to a gene: 6. The CDR3 spans 17 residues. The chain's CDR3 is CAISESEGQEHNSPLHF. CDR3 bases: TGTGCCATCAGTGAGTCAGAGGGACAGGAACATAATTCACCCCTCCACTTT.

This clonotype was seen repeatedly, ten times or more. CDR3 loop: CAISEGQGVNSNQPQHF. For the CDR3, the DNA is TGTGCCATCAGTGAAGGACAGGGGGTAAATAGCAATCAGCCCCAGCATTTT. The chain links TRBV10-3 to TRBJ1-5, with 10 bases identical to TRBD1. The CDR3 runs 17 residues. Germline V gene sequence: CDR1 ENHRY, CDR2 SYGVKD. The trim removed 3 bases at V and 0 bases at J, leaving 5 bases unmatched.

Concerning this clonotype itself: This is likely a read error, given that the CDR3 carries no conserved phenylalanine or tryptophan at its end. This rearrangement joins TRBV7-2 to TRBJ1-6; TRBD1 aligns across 7 bases. Germline V lookup: CDR1 SGHTA, CDR2 FQGNSA. This CDR3 contains 16 residues. With 5 bases clipped from V and 7 bases from J, the junction kept 11 bases outside the gene matches. In DNA, the CDR3 is TGTGCCAGCAGCCCTCAACTGGGACAGCCAAATTCACCCCTCCACCAT. It translates to CASSPQLGQPNSPLHH.

As for this clonotype: A read error may be the cause here, since a much bigger clone is one base away. The V call is TRBV9, the J call TRBJ1-2; 12 positions match TRBD1. Per germline, CDR1 SGDLS and CDR2 YYNGEE. The CDR3 is 15 residues long. V was pared by 2 bases and J by 5 bases, with 4 bases of the junction left unmatched. The CDR3 sequence is CASSVGQGAPYGYTF. DNA for the CDR3: TGTGCCAGCAGCGTGGGACAGGGGGCCCCTTATGGCTACACCTTC.

Points on this clonotype: Because the CDR3 is missing its conserved closing phenylalanine or tryptophan, this is likely a read error. The genes are TRBV5-5 and TRBJ1-2; 9 nucleotides match TRBD1. From germline, CDR1 is SGHKS and CDR2 YYEKEE (reference sequence). CDR3 length: 14 amino acids. This chain's CDR3 is CASSPGQGNYGYTL. The CDR3 nucleotides are TGCGCCAGCAGCCCGGGACAGGGAAACTATGGCTACACCCTC.

The chain has TRBV10-3 and TRBJ2-7, with 11 bases fitting TRBD2. The length of the CDR3 is 16 residues. V was clipped by 4 bases and J by 4 bases; unmatched bases: 9. The V gene's germline CDR1 is ENHRY and CDR2 SYGVKD. The CDR3 is CAISGQGSGGGYEQYF. The CDR3 DNA reads TGTGCCATCAGTGGACAGGGTAGCGGGGGGGGGTACGAGCAGTACTTC.

In its sample, this clonotype was seen many times. This chain's CDR3 is CSARRTLGTQYF. CDR3 in DNA: TGCAGTGCTCGAAGGACTTTGGGAACCCAGTACTTC. The V call is TRBV20-1, the J call TRBJ2-5, with D tentatively TRBD2 (5 bases). Germline values: CDR1 DFQATT, CDR2 SNEGSKA (reference sequence). Trimming shortened V by 5 bases and J by 8 bases, and 15 bases separated the two germline ends. The CDR3 runs 12 residues.

This clonotype was seen ten or more times. V gene TRBV6-5 combines with J gene TRBJ1-1; D is undetermined. CDR1 MNHEY and CDR2 SVGAGI come from the germline V gene. CDR3 length: 14 residues. Trimming cost V 0 bases and J 4 bases, with 9 bases left between them. CDR3 region: CASSYSKGGTEAFF. The CDR3 nucleotides read TGTGCCAGCAGTTACTCGAAGGGAGGCACTGAAGCTTTCTTT.

The chain is built from TRBV29-1 and TRBJ1-1; possibly TRBD1 for D (5 bases). Deletions cut 7 bases from V and 4 bases from J, with 7 bases between. Germline loops: CDR1 SQVTM, CDR2 ANQGSEA. The CDR3 is made up of 10 amino acids. CDR3 bases: TGCAGCGGGGGGAGCACTGAAGCTTTCTTT. It specifies CSGGSTEAFF.

The chain recombines TRBV2 with TRBJ1-5; tentative D call: TRBD1 (5 bases). This CDR3 contains 11 residues. Trimming left V 7 bases short and J 9 bases short, with 10 bases between. The germline V gene encodes CDR1 SNHLY and CDR2 FYNNEI. CDR3 DNA sequence: TGTGCCAGCACCCTCGGGGGGCCCCAGCATTTT. It is translated as CASTLGGPQHF.

This clonotype came up many times. The V call is TRBV4-1, the J call TRBJ1-2; maybe TRBD1 (6 bases). Deletions cut 10 bases from V and 1 base from J, with 16 bases between. CDR1 MGHRA and CDR2 YSYEKL come from the germline V gene. The length of the CDR3 is 14 residues. The CDR3 region is CATRDTRINYGYTF. DNA of the CDR3: TGCGCCACCCGGGACACACGAATTAACTATGGCTACACCTTC.

The rearrangement links TRBV11-1 to TRBJ1-4, with D maybe TRBD1 (5 bases). Germline V gene data show CDR1 as SGHAT and CDR2 as FQDESV (reference sequence). This CDR3 region has 15 residues. The V end lost 11 bases, the J end lost 4 bases, and 20 bases lay between the germline ends. The DNA for the CDR3 is TGTGCCTGGAGCCCGGCAGGGATCGGTAATGAAAAACTGTTTTTT. As protein: CAWSPAGIGNEKLFF.

This chain joins TRBV2 and TRBJ1-2; weak D call: TRBD1 (6 bases). The CDR3 loop spans 14 amino acids. The V end was cut by 6 bases, the J end by 4 bases, with 15 bases between. CDR1 and CDR2 (germline): SNHLY, FYNNEI. The CDR3 DNA is TGTGCCAGCAGGCCCCCCGACAGGCCCTATGGCTACACCTTC. It encodes CASRPPDRPYGYTF.

There are a few counts of this clonotype. The genes are TRBV7-9 and TRBJ2-3; possibly TRBD2 for D (6 bases). The ends were cut back, 7 bases at V and 8 bases at J, with 10 bases in the middle. This CDR3 has 11 residues. Per the germline V gene, CDR1 is SEHNR and CDR2 is FQNEAQ (reference sequence). CDR3 region: CASTSGGTQYF. In DNA, the CDR3 is TGTGCCAGCACCTCCGGGGGTACGCAGTATTTT.

This clonotype was seen a few times. The chain joins TRBV12-3 or TRBV12-4 to TRBJ1-1; maybe TRBD1 (6 bases). Trimming cost V 7 bases and J 0 bases, with 21 bases left between them. The CDR3 extends over 17 amino acids. The CDR3 DNA sequence: TGTGCCAGCACCCTGCCGTCCGGGGGCTCCATGAACACTGAAGCTTTCTTT. Protein product: CASTLPSGGSMNTEAFF.

In the case of this clonotype: At one of its ends the junction is not consistent with the germline gene, which may arise from a read error. The chain carries TRBV7-2 and TRBJ1-5, with D uncertain. The CDR3 contains 15 residues. Germline V gene lookup returns CDR1 SGHTA and CDR2 FQGNSA. CDR3 loop: CASSRSGPSNQPQHF. CDR3 DNA: TGCGCCAGCAGCCGCTCCGGACCCTCCAATCAGCCCCAGCATTTT. The full variable domain, with the rest looked up from reference TRBV7-2 and TRBJ1-5, is GAGVSQSPSNKVTEKGKDVELRCDPISGHTALYWYRQSLGQGLEFLIYFQGNSAPDKSGLPSDRFSAERTGGSVSTLTIQRTQQEDSAVYLCASSRSGPSNQPQHFGDGTRLSIL.

This clonotype was counted many times. The chain uses TRBV19 and TRBJ1-5; D is ambiguous. The CDR3 sequence is 15 residues long. The V gene's germline CDR1 is LNHDA and CDR2 SQIVND (reference sequence). Trimming pared 3 bases from V and 0 bases from J, leaving 9 bases between. In DNA form, the CDR3 reads TGTGCCAGTAGTATCGAAGGATATAGCAATCAGCCCCAGCATTTT. Protein: CASSIEGYSNQPQHF.

The chain links TRBV7-9 to TRBJ2-5; D may be TRBD2 (7 bases). Germline CDR1 is SEHNR and CDR2 is FQNEAQ (reference sequence). The CDR3 is made up of 14 amino acids. Deletions cut 5 bases from V and 5 bases from J, with 15 bases between. The CDR3 loop is CASSPGGPGETQYF. Written as DNA, the CDR3 is TGTGCCAGCAGCCCCGGGGGGCCGGGTGAGACCCAGTACTTC.